A selection of T cell receptor beta chains follows, all from one sample in a study of blood T cell repertoires in COVID-19. The assay was immunoSEQ multiplex PCR, and TCRdb's table has in-frame clones only and misses some. Altogether roughly 170,000 clones are present, over 60% being singletons, with the ten largest covering approximately 26%. Input material: peripheral blood. The receptors derive from a woman in her sixties or seventies with acute or convalescent COVID-19. CDR3s include the opening cysteine and the closing phenylalanine or tryptophan. Each record gives: V gene, clone size, CDR3 length, D gene, J gene, CDR3 protein, CDR3 DNA. D genes are given only for firm matches. Size tells how often a clone was seen (once, few, many) or the class of an expanded clone, and some rows leave it out.

TRBV6-4	NA	16	TRBD2	TRBJ2-2	CASSTGAGGSGGELFF	TGTGCCAGCAGTACGGGGGCGGGAGGGTCGGGCGGGGAGCTGTTTTTT
TRBV7-3	NA	14	TRBD2	TRBJ2-3	CASSFGLAGDTQYF	TGTGCCAGCAGCTTCGGACTAGCGGGAGATACGCAGTATTTT
TRBV7-2	NA	13	NA	TRBJ1-5	CASSMIQNQPQHF	TGTGCCAGCAGCATGATACAAAATCAGCCCCAGCATTTT
TRBV30	NA	14	NA	TRBJ1-1	CAWSSWTANTEAFF	TGTGCCTGGAGTTCCTGGACAGCGAACACTGAAGCTTTCTTT
TRBV5-1	NA	15	TRBD1	TRBJ2-5	CASSLAARGQETQYF	TGCGCCAGCAGCTTGGCCGCCAGGGGGCAAGAGACCCAGTACTTC
TRBV11-3	NA	14	TRBD1	TRBJ2-1	CASSLSGTGNEQFF	TGTGCCAGCAGCTTATCCGGGACAGGGAATGAGCAGTTCTTC
TRBV6-6	NA	14	TRBD1	TRBJ1-5	CASTAAGGHQPQHF	TGTGCCAGCACGGCGGCAGGGGGGCATCAGCCCCAGCATTTT
TRBV5-1	NA	16	TRBD1	TRBJ1-1	CASSSGQGSMNTEAFF	TGCGCCAGCAGCTCGGGACAGGGCTCGATGAACACTGAAGCTTTCTTT
TRBV7-2	NA	13	TRBD1	TRBJ1-5	CASSTATGRPQHF	TGTGCCAGCAGCACTGCGACAGGGAGGCCCCAGCATTTT
TRBV12-3/TRBV12-4	NA	12	NA	TRBJ2-7	CASSLFGIEQYF	TGTGCCAGCAGTTTATTCGGTATCGAGCAGTACTTC
TRBV27	NA	16	TRBD1	TRBJ2-1	CASSKGQGALLNEQFF	TGTGCCAGCAGTAAAGGACAGGGGGCACTTCTGAATGAGCAGTTCTTC
TRBV7-9	few	15	NA	TRBJ2-1	CASSLAITGNNEQFF	TGTGCCAGCAGCTTAGCGATTACGGGAAACAATGAGCAGTTCTTC
TRBV5-1	NA	15	NA	TRBJ1-6	CASSLDSFYNSPLHF	TGCGCCAGCAGCTTGGACAGTTTCTATAATTCACCCCTCCACTTT
TRBV2	NA	13	NA	TRBJ1-1	CASSARTEGRAFF	TGTGCCAGCAGCGCTCGAACAGAGGGCAGAGCTTTCTTT
TRBV6-5	NA	12	NA	TRBJ2-7	CASSRLGFEQYF	TGTGCCAGCAGCCGACTAGGATTTGAGCAGTACTTC
TRBV7-2	NA	15	TRBD1	TRBJ1-1	CASSSWTGRGTEAFF	TGTGCCAGCAGCTCATGGACAGGGAGGGGCACTGAAGCTTTCTTT
TRBV27	NA	16	TRBD2	TRBJ2-1	CASSGIPGLGDNEQFF	TGTGCCAGCAGTGGAATCCCGGGACTAGGGGACAATGAGCAGTTCTTC
TRBV19	NA	15	NA	TRBJ1-5	CASSISKDSYQPQHF	TGTGCCAGTAGTATAAGCAAGGACAGTTATCAGCCCCAGCATTTT
TRBV7-8	NA	16	TRBD2	TRBJ2-3	CASSLARLAGGDTQYF	TGTGCCAGCAGCTTAGCGCGTCTAGCGGGGGGAGATACGCAGTATTTT
TRBV12-3/TRBV12-4	NA	13	NA	TRBJ2-1	CASSLRGWDEQFF	TGTGCCAGCAGTTTAAGGGGCTGGGATGAGCAGTTCTTC
TRBV7-2	NA	16	NA	TRBJ2-7	CASSLASSRIPYEQYF	TGTGCCAGCAGTCTAGCGTCGTCGCGGATCCCCTACGAGCAGTACTTC
TRBV7-9	few	12	NA	TRBJ2-5	CASSPRMETQYF	TGTGCCAGCAGCCCCAGAATGGAGACCCAGTACTTC
TRBV9	NA	15	NA	TRBJ2-3	CASSARQASTDTQYF	TGTGCCAGCAGCGCCCGACAGGCTAGCACAGATACGCAGTATTTT